This T cell receptor beta chain was recorded in a study of T cell responses to AZD1222 COVID-19 vaccine. The data were produced by immunoSEQ multiplex PCR, yet TCRdb's version contains in-frame clones alone and is incomplete. The sample has over 60,000 clones, roughly 91% seen once; the top ten hold 4.8%. Study-wide results and caveats: The study found vaccine-associated CD4 TCRs spanning spike, dominant at 160-218 and 743-854. Most donors were white British and more were female, and clonal diversity was possibly underestimated.

The V and J ends lost 1 base and 2 bases respectively, with 16 bases between them. This CDR3 region has 17 residues. CDR1 and CDR2 (germline): SGHVS, FQNEAQ. This clone came up once. The target antigen is unknown. This chain connects TRBV7-8 to TRBJ2-3; D remains ambiguous. This TCR was recovered from an adult who received the MenACWY meningococcal vaccine as a control. Sample: peripheral blood, taken 28 days after the second dose of the MenACWY control vaccine. In DNA, the CDR3 is TGTGCCAGCAGCTTAGTCTGGGCTCCGGCTGCCACAGATACGCAGTATTTT. Its protein product is CASSLVWAPAATDTQYF.